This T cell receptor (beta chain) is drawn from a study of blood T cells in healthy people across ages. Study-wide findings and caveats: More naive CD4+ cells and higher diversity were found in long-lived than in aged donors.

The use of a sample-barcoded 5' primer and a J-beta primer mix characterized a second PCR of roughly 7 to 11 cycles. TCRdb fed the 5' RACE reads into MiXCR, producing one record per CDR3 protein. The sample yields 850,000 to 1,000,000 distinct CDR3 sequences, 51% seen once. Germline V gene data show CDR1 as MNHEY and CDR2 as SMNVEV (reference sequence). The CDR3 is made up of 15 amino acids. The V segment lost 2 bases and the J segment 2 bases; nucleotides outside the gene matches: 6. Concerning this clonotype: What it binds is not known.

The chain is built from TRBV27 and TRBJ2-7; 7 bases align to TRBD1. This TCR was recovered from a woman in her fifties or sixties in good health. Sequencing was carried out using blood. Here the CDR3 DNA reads TGTGCCAGCAGTTTAGCCGGGACAGCGCCCTACGAGCAGTACTTC. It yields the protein CASSLAGTAPYEQYF.